This entry lists 27 T cell receptor beta chains sequenced from one sample in a study of T cell responses to AZD1222 COVID-19 vaccine. Assay used: immunoSEQ multiplex PCR; TCRdb lists only in-frame clones, some missing. The sample has more than 80,000 clones; 70% to 90% are singletons. The sample was peripheral blood, taken 28 days after the second AZD1222 dose. Receptors were obtained from an adult who received the AZD1222 COVID-19 vaccine.

The chain recombines TRBV4-3 with TRBJ2-2; D tentatively fits TRBD1 or TRBD2 (5 bases each). Trimming shortened V by 0 bases and J by 0 bases, and 8 bases separated the two germline ends. CDR1 and CDR2 (germline): LGHNA, YSLEER. CDR3 size: 16 residues. The chain's CDR3 is CASSQDGTTNTGELFF. Written as DNA, the CDR3 is TGCGCCAGCAGCCAAGATGGGACCACGAACACCGGGGAGCTGTTTTTT.

The chain combines TRBV7-9 with TRBJ2-1; D ambiguous. The CDR3 runs 18 residues. The V end lost 5 bases, the J end lost 4 bases, and 24 bases lay between the germline ends. Looked up from germline, CDR1 is SEHNR and CDR2 is FQNEAQ (reference sequence). CDR3 protein: CASSPSIGPTSYYNEQFF. The CDR3 DNA reads TGTGCCAGCAGCCCCTCGATAGGCCCGACCTCCTATTACAATGAGCAGTTCTTC.

The rearrangement joins TRBV3-1 (or the pseudogene TRBV3-2) to TRBJ1-2; D remains unclear. The length of the CDR3 is 11 residues. The germline CDR1 and CDR2 sequences are LGHDT and YNNKEL (reference sequence). V lost 5 bases and J lost 4, with 5 bases in between. The CDR3 DNA reads as TGTGCCAGCAGCTACAGCTATGGCTACACCTTC. It is translated as CASSYSYGYTF.

This chain connects TRBV4-3 to TRBJ1-3; D not resolved. Trimming removed 0 bases at V and 4 bases at J, with 13 bases between. CDR1 and CDR2 from the germline V gene are LGHNA and YSLEER. The CDR3 spans 16 residues. CDR3 in amino acids: CASSQDRTASGNTIYF. DNA for the CDR3: TGCGCCAGCAGCCAAGATCGCACAGCTTCGGGAAACACCATATATTTT.

The J gene is TRBJ2-7, the V gene TRBV15, with a possible D match to TRBD1 (5 bases). CDR1 is LNHNV and CDR2 is YYDKDF in the germline V gene (reference sequence). The CDR3 loop spans 17 amino acids. V was pared by 0 bases and J by 0 bases, with 15 bases between. Here the CDR3 DNA reads TGTGCCACCAGCAGAGATCCCCAGGGCTCCCCCTCCTACGAGCAGTACTTC. This gives the protein CATSRDPQGSPSYEQYF.

The V and J genes are TRBV10-1 and TRBJ2-7, with D unresolved. The germline V and J ends were trimmed by 2 bases and 3 bases, with 8 bases remaining between them. The germline V gene encodes CDR1 WNHNN and CDR2 SYGVQD (reference sequence). CDR3 length: 13 residues. In DNA form, the CDR3 reads TGCGCCAGCAGTGAGGGTCAGTTCTACGAGCAGTACTTC. Translated, it gives CASSEGQFYEQYF.

This chain links TRBV3-1 (or the pseudogene TRBV3-2) with TRBJ2-1; TRBD1 might be the D (6 bases). Germline V gives CDR1 LGHDT, CDR2 YNNKEL (reference sequence). This CDR3 has 11 amino acids. V shed 5 bases and J shed 8 bases, with 7 bases lying between them. CDR3 amino acids: CASSKGDEQFF. The CDR3 DNA is TGTGCCAGCAGCAAGGGGGATGAGCAGTTCTTC.

The chain is built from TRBV29-1 and TRBJ2-7; weak D call: TRBD1 (5 bases). CDR1 is SQVTM, CDR2 ANQGSEA, per germline. CDR3 length: 13 residues. The germline V and J ends were trimmed by 5 bases and 1 base, with 12 bases remaining between them. This CDR3 reads CSVWPTESYEQYF. CDR3 bases: TGCAGCGTTTGGCCGACAGAATCCTACGAGCAGTACTTC.

The count of this clone is one. The rearrangement uses TRBV30 and TRBJ1-5, with D perhaps matching TRBD1 (5 bases). In germline, CDR1 is GTSNPN, CDR2 SVGIG (reference sequence). Deletions cut 1 base from V and 8 bases from J, with 12 bases between. The CDR3 sequence is 13 residues long. For the CDR3, the DNA is TGTGCCTGGAGTGAGTCAGGGCGGGAGCCCCAGCATTTT. Its translation is CAWSESGREPQHF.

This clone has only one observation. CDR3 in DNA: TGTGCCTGTTGGAGCGTCCCTAATTCACCCCTCCACTTT. This gives the protein CACWSVPNSPLHF. V is TRBV30 and J is TRBJ1-6; D is undetermined. CDR3 length: 13 amino acids. V lost 6 bases to trimming and J lost 6 bases, with 12 bases between them. Germline CDR1 reads GTSNPN; CDR2 reads SVGIG (reference sequence).

The chain is built from TRBV7-2 and TRBJ2-1; D tentatively reads TRBD1 or TRBD2 (7 bases each). Germline loops: CDR1 SGHTA, CDR2 FQGNSA. This CDR3 has 16 residues. V lost 3 bases to trimming and J lost 7 bases, with 19 bases between them. The CDR3 DNA reads as TGTGCCAGCAGCTTCTGGACAGGAGGGGGGGGAAATGAGCAGTTCTTC. Protein: CASSFWTGGGGNEQFF.

The chain has TRBV7-6 and TRBJ2-3; 8 positions agree with TRBD2. Trimming cost V 8 bases and J 5 bases; bases outside gene matches: 3. The CDR3 runs 12 residues. CDR1 and CDR2 (germline): SGHVS, FNYEAQ. The CDR3 region has the DNA TGTGCCAGCCAACGGGGGGGAGATACGCAGTATTTT. Encoded protein: CASQRGGDTQYF. The full variable domain, completed using reference TRBV7-6 and TRBJ2-3, is GAGVSQSPRYKVTKRGQDVALRCDPISGHVSLYWYRQALGQGPEFLTYFNYEAQQDKSGLPNDRFSAERPEGSISTLTIQRTEQRDSAMYRCASQRGGDTQYFGPGTRLTVL.

This clone came up a few times. The chain employs TRBV5-4 and TRBJ1-1; 7 positions match TRBD1. The CDR3 has 14 amino acids. Germline trimming cut 4 bases from V and 4 bases from J; bases unmatched to any gene: 7. The germline gives CDR1 SGHNT, CDR2 YYREEE (reference sequence). The CDR3 protein is CASSPRGMGTEAFF. CDR3 DNA sequence: TGTGCCAGCAGCCCCAGGGGGATGGGCACTGAAGCTTTCTTT.

The table lists this clone with a few counts. The chain couples TRBV6-2 or TRBV6-3 to TRBJ1-5, with D possibly being TRBD1 (5 bases). Per germline, CDR1 MNHEY and CDR2 SVGEGT. Deletions cut 6 bases from V and 5 bases from J, with 11 bases between. The CDR3 covers 13 residues. Here the CDR3 reads CASSITGHQPQHF. CDR3 sequence (DNA): TGTGCCAGCAGCATCACAGGACATCAGCCCCAGCATTTT.

The V call is TRBV5-4, the J call TRBJ1-1; 7 nucleotides agree with TRBD1. The CDR3 length is 16 residues. From germline, CDR1 is SGHNT and CDR2 YYREEE (reference sequence). With 4 bases clipped from V and 1 base from J, the junction kept 10 bases outside the gene matches. The CDR3, as DNA: TGTGCCAGCAGCCCAGGTCCGGGACAGTCGAACACTGAAGCTTTCTTT. It encodes CASSPGPGQSNTEAFF.

This clone was counted at least ten times. V gene TRBV2 combines with J gene TRBJ2-7; 8 bases are shared with TRBD2. The CDR3 runs to 15 residues. Trimming removed 0 bases from V and 3 bases from J; junction bases left unmatched: 4. The germline V gene has CDR1 SNHLY and CDR2 FYNNEI. The CDR3 region has the DNA TGTGCCAGCAGTGAAGCCAGGACTAGCCGCTACGAGCAGTACTTC. Translated: CASSEARTSRYEQYF.

The gene calls are TRBV29-1 and TRBJ1-1; the D gene is possibly TRBD1 (5 bases). Trimming took off 1 base at V and 5 bases at J, with 14 bases between the two ends. CDR3 length equals 14 residues. CDR1 and CDR2 from the germline V gene are SQVTM and ANQGSEA. CDR3 sequence (DNA): TGCAGCGTTGAAGTGGGGCAGGGTGGGACTGAAGCTTTCTTT. Translated: CSVEVGQGGTEAFF.

In DNA form, the CDR3 reads TGCGCCAGTGCGGACCGGGAAAAACTGTTTTTT. Residues: CASADREKLFF. The J gene is TRBJ1-4, the V gene TRBV10-1; no clear D gene. V lost 9 bases to trimming and J lost 8 bases, with 10 bases between them. CDR3 size: 11 residues. The germline CDR1 and CDR2 sequences are WNHNN and SYGVQD (reference sequence).

As for this clone: Distinct nucleotide sequences in the sample also encode this CDR3. V and J are TRBV28 and TRBJ2-3, with D perhaps TRBD1 (5 bases). Trimming took 4 bases from V and 4 from J, leaving 18 bases between them. Germline CDR1 is MDHEN and CDR2 is SYDVKM. CDR3 length: 16 amino acids. The CDR3 region has the DNA TGTGCCAGCAGTTCCCCAGGGCAGAAACTCGCAGATACGCAGTATTTT. This gives the protein CASSSPGQKLADTQYF.

The rearrangement links TRBV7-3 to TRBJ2-3; 7 positions match TRBD1. Trimming removed 4 bases from V and 1 base from J; junction bases left unmatched: 8. There are 16 residues in the CDR3. Per germline, CDR1 SGHTA and CDR2 FQGTGA. The CDR3 region has the DNA TGTGCCAGCAGCTCCCAAGAGCAGGGGGGCACAGATACGCAGTATTTT. Its translation: CASSSQEQGGTDTQYF.

The V gene is TRBV6-5, the J gene TRBJ2-1; 9 positions match TRBD2. The CDR3 runs to 14 residues. The germline V gene encodes CDR1 MNHEY and CDR2 SVGAGI. V dropped 10 bases and J dropped 4; count of bases not matched to a gene: 8. The CDR3 DNA sequence: TGTGCCATCCAGACTAGCGGCCGTTACAATGAGCAGTTCTTC. This translates into CAIQTSGRYNEQFF.

Concerning this clone itself: Other DNA sequences in this specimen translate into the identical CDR3. The chain uses TRBV18 and TRBJ1-1; TRBD1 might be the D (5 bases). Trimming removed 0 bases at V and 3 bases at J, with 8 bases between. Germline CDR1 and CDR2: KGHSH and LQKENI. CDR3 size: 14 residues. The CDR3 region is CASSPPGGYTEAFF. As DNA, the CDR3 is TGTGCCAGCTCACCACCGGGGGGGTACACTGAAGCTTTCTTT.

This chain joins TRBV19 and TRBJ1-1; possibly TRBD1 for D (5 bases). Germline V gives CDR1 LNHDA, CDR2 SQIVND (reference sequence). Trimming cost V 3 bases and J 2 bases, with 7 bases left between them. CDR3 length: 13 amino acids. The CDR3 coding sequence is TGTGCCAGTAGTATGACAGTCAACACTGAAGCTTTCTTT. As protein: CASSMTVNTEAFF.

J is TRBJ1-1 and V is TRBV5-6; D unclear. The CDR3 is made up of 15 amino acids. CDR1 SGHDT and CDR2 YYEEEE come from the germline V gene. The V and J ends lost 3 bases and 0 bases respectively, with 12 bases between them. The CDR3 nucleotides read TGTGCCAGCAGCTCGACCGGACCCATGAACACTGAAGCTTTCTTT. Protein sequence: CASSSTGPMNTEAFF.

The rearrangement uses TRBV7-8 and TRBJ1-6, with 7 bases fitting TRBD1. With 3 bases clipped from V and 6 bases from J, the junction kept 8 bases outside the gene matches. Per the germline V gene, CDR1 is SGHVS and CDR2 is FQNEAQ. The CDR3 has 16 residues. CDR3: CASSFTGTVSNSPLHF. CDR3 sequence (DNA): TGTGCCAGCAGCTTTACCGGGACAGTCTCTAATTCACCCCTCCACTTT.

The genes are TRBV14 and TRBJ2-7; tentative D call: TRBD2 (6 bases). CDR3 length equals 14 residues. V shed 6 bases and J shed 4 bases, with 16 bases lying between them. Germline CDR1 is SGHDN and CDR2 is FVKESK. The CDR3 protein is CASSYWGEEYEQYF. The CDR3 bases are TGTGCCAGCAGTTATTGGGGGGAGGAATACGAGCAGTACTTC.

This chain joins TRBV2 and TRBJ2-7; D call uncertain. In germline, CDR1 is SNHLY, CDR2 FYNNEI. This CDR3 is 12 amino acids long. The V and J ends lost 7 bases and 0 bases respectively, with 7 bases between them. The CDR3 DNA is TGTGCCAGCATGAAGAGCTCCTACGAGCAGTACTTC. Its translation: CASMKSSYEQYF. Variable domain in full (rest from reference TRBV2 and TRBJ2-7): EPEVTQTPSHQVTQMGQEVILRCVPISNHLYFYWYRQILGQKVEFLVSFYNNEISEKSEIFDDQFSVERPDGSNFTLKIRSTKLEDSAMYFCASMKSSYEQYFGPGTRLTVT.